Below, 5 T cell receptor beta chains from the same sample are listed, as sequenced in a study of T-cell reconstitution after alpha-beta-depleted transplantation in children (dated by TCRdb to 2016 to 2017). In the paper's terms, the treatment or condition label means: allogeneic hematopoietic cell transplantation with graft depleted of TCRalphabeta T cells and CD19 B cells. Libraries were built with PCR. Sequencing was performed on an Illumina HiSeq 2500. To normalize quantification of the TCRbeta repertoire, the TCR libraries were built with molecular barcoding that relied on unique molecular identifiers. TCRdb reprocessing: public reads trimmed at Q25 with fastp, clones called with MiXCR, in-frame beta chains kept. Every CDR3 protein is listed once, alongside the most common genes and DNA of its rows. The sample includes about 580,000 distinct CDR3 sequences, with roughly 24% observed a single time. The top ten hold 11% to 15% of the sample.

The sequenced sample was PBMCs, mostly from graft donor cells, obtained 360 days after TCRalphabeta/CD19-depleted stem cell transplant. These TCRs come from a boy less than two years old who had a stem cell transplant for acute myeloid leukemia, so the T cells may come from the graft donor.

V and J are TRBV20-1 and TRBJ2-1; D is uncertain. This CDR3 contains 11 residues. In germline, CDR1 is DFQATT, CDR2 SNEGSKA (reference sequence). The CDR3 bases are TGCAGCTCTAGTAGGGCCAATGAGCAGTTCTTC. It encodes CSSSRANEQFF.

The chain recombines TRBV7-2 with TRBJ2-3, with 12 bases fitting TRBD2. With V trimmed by 2 bases and J by 3 bases, 3 bases remained unmatched. CDR3 size: 16 residues. CDR1 is SGHTA, CDR2 FQGNSA, per germline. The CDR3 region is CASSLITSGGTDTQYF. CDR3 in DNA: TGTGCCAGCAGCTTAATCACTAGCGGGGGGACAGATACGCAGTATTTT.

This clonotype was seen many times. The rearrangement uses TRBV24-1 and TRBJ2-1; possible D gene TRBD1, 6 bases. The ends were cut back, 4 bases at V and 2 bases at J, with 14 bases in the middle. The CDR3 spans 16 residues. Germline lookup yields CDR1 KGHDR and CDR2 SFDVKD. The CDR3 here is CATSDPTGTPYNEQFF. DNA for the CDR3: TGTGCCACCAGTGACCCAACCGGGACACCCTACAATGAGCAGTTCTTC.

The chain has TRBV14 and TRBJ2-3; TRBD2 matches at 9 bases. This CDR3 region has 17 residues. The ends lost 0 bases at V and 6 bases at J; junction bases unmatched: 10. Germline CDR1 is SGHDN and CDR2 is FVKESK. The CDR3 sequence is CASSQDPLAGVLDTQYF. CDR3 bases: TGTGCCAGCAGCCAAGATCCATTAGCGGGGGTGCTTGATACGCAGTATTTT.

This chain links TRBV5-5 with TRBJ2-5; the match to TRBD2 covers 11 bases. Germline CDR1 and CDR2: SGHKS and YYEKEE (reference sequence). The V and J ends lost 2 bases and 4 bases, in that order; junction bases with no gene match: 10. The CDR3 is made up of 17 amino acids. The DNA for the CDR3 is TGTGCCAGCAGCTTAGAACTAGCGGGGGTCAACGGAGAGACCCAGTACTTC. Translating it yields CASSLELAGVNGETQYF.